This entry features one T cell receptor beta chain sequence. These data belong to a study of T cell responses to AZD1222 COVID-19 vaccine. Clones were read by immunoSEQ multiplex PCR, and TCRdb kept only the in-frame ones, dropping some. The sample records about 210,000 clones, less than 95% being singletons. This CDR3 has 15 amino acids. CDR1 KGHSH and CDR2 LQKENI come from the germline V gene. The germline V and J ends were trimmed by 1 base and 4 bases, with 11 bases remaining between them. The source material was peripheral blood, sampled 28 days after the second dose of the MenACWY control vaccine. The receptor was isolated from an adult who received the MenACWY meningococcal vaccine as a control. The V and J genes are TRBV18 and TRBJ2-1, with D unresolved. The CDR3 spells CASSPRGQEYNEQFF. The DNA of the CDR3 is TGTGCCAGCTCACCACGAGGTCAGGAGTACAATGAGCAGTTCTTC.